The rows below give T cell receptor beta chains drawn from one sample of a study of blood T cells in healthy people across ages. TCRdb processed the 5' RACE reads anew with MiXCR; each CDR3 protein has one entry. The repertoire includes approximately 800,000 distinct CDR3 sequences, roughly 25% of them detected once, and under 4.5% sits in the top ten. In addition, the sample was reused for a study of T cells of mothers and their children.

The sequencing sample was made of blood. The receptor source for this set is a boy younger than 18 in good health. Each CDR3 is given with its conserved first and last residue. Each record gives: J gene, clone size, D gene, V gene, CDR3 DNA, CDR3 protein. A D gene is named only where the DNA matches it firmly. Clone size, where shown, is once, few, many, or a class for clones that have expanded.

J gene: TRBJ2-1; clone size: .; D gene: .; V gene: TRBV24-1; CDR3 DNA: TGTGCCACCAGTGCCCAAGGGGGGAAGGGGATTTTGAATGAGCAGTTCTTC; CDR3 protein: CATSAQGGKGILNEQFF
J gene: TRBJ1-1; clone size: .; D gene: .; V gene: TRBV29-1; CDR3 DNA: TGCAGCGTTGAGATCTCAGGGAACACTGAAGCTTTCTTT; CDR3 protein: CSVEISGNTEAFF
J gene: TRBJ2-3; clone size: .; D gene: .; V gene: TRBV20-1; CDR3 DNA: TGCAGTGCCAAATTCCCGGGGTCAGATACGCAGTATTTT; CDR3 protein: CSAKFPGSDTQYF
J gene: TRBJ2-3; clone size: .; D gene: .; V gene: TRBV4-3; CDR3 DNA: TGCGCCAGCAGCCCCAGTAACAGCCGCACAGATACGCAGTATTTT; CDR3 protein: CASSPSNSRTDTQYF
J gene: TRBJ1-3; clone size: few; D gene: .; V gene: TRBV9; CDR3 DNA: TGTGCCAGCAGCGTTACTCCAGGGCCCTCTGGAAACACCATATATTTT; CDR3 protein: CASSVTPGPSGNTIYF
J gene: TRBJ2-7; clone size: few; D gene: .; V gene: TRBV6-1; CDR3 DNA: TGTGCCAGCAGTGAAGTAGACAGGTGGGACGCAGACGAGCAGTACTTC; CDR3 protein: CASSEVDRWDADEQYF
J gene: TRBJ2-2; clone size: .; D gene: TRBD2; V gene: TRBV7-2; CDR3 DNA: TGTGCCAGCAGCTTATTGGGACTAGCGGGAGTCGGCGGGGAGCTGTTTTTT; CDR3 protein: CASSLLGLAGVGGELFF
J gene: TRBJ2-1; clone size: .; D gene: TRBD2; V gene: TRBV7-9; CDR3 DNA: TGTGCCAGCAGCTTAGCGTGGCCGGGAGGGAATGAGCAGTTCTTC; CDR3 protein: CASSLAWPGGNEQFF
J gene: TRBJ2-3; clone size: .; D gene: TRBD2; V gene: TRBV7-9; CDR3 DNA: TGTGCCAGCAGCCCGACTAGCGGGGGGTTTGTCCCAGATACGCAGTATTTT; CDR3 protein: CASSPTSGGFVPDTQYF
J gene: TRBJ2-7; clone size: .; D gene: TRBD1; V gene: TRBV6-6; CDR3 DNA: TGTGCCAGCAGTTTGGATCCGGGACAGGGTCTAGCCGAGCAGTACTTC; CDR3 protein: CASSLDPGQGLAEQYF
J gene: TRBJ2-3; clone size: few; D gene: TRBD2; V gene: TRBV7-2; CDR3 DNA: TGTGCCAGCAGCCGCGCAGCGGGGGGAACAGATACGCAGTATTTT; CDR3 protein: CASSRAAGGTDTQYF
J gene: TRBJ2-7; clone size: .; D gene: TRBD1; V gene: TRBV4-2; CDR3 DNA: TGTGCCAGCAGCCAAGCCTTGGCAGGGGGTATCTACGAGCAGTACTTC; CDR3 protein: CASSQALAGGIYEQYF
J gene: TRBJ2-3; clone size: .; D gene: .; V gene: TRBV4-1; CDR3 DNA: TGCGCCAGCGGCCAAGAATCTGCTAGCACAGATACGCAGTATTTT; CDR3 protein: CASGQESASTDTQYF
J gene: TRBJ1-3; clone size: .; D gene: TRBD1; V gene: TRBV4-3; CDR3 DNA: TGCGCCAGCAGCCAAGATTGGCCCTGGGACAGGGTAGGAAACACCATATATTTT; CDR3 protein: CASSQDWPWDRVGNTIYF
J gene: TRBJ1-1; clone size: .; D gene: .; V gene: TRBV14; CDR3 DNA: TGTGCCAGCAGCCAAGATCTGAACACTGAAGCTTTCTTT; CDR3 protein: CASSQDLNTEAFF
J gene: TRBJ1-1; clone size: few; D gene: .; V gene: TRBV25-1; CDR3 DNA: TGTGCCAGCAGTGAATCCCTAGGGGGGGGCCCGAACACTGAAGCTTTCTTT; CDR3 protein: CASSESLGGGPNTEAFF
J gene: TRBJ2-6; clone size: .; D gene: TRBD1; V gene: TRBV7-2; CDR3 DNA: TGTGCCAGCAGTTCAACGACAGGGGTAGGGGCCAACGTCCTGACTTTC; CDR3 protein: CASSSTTGVGANVLTF
J gene: TRBJ1-4; clone size: .; D gene: .; V gene: TRBV29-1; CDR3 DNA: TGCAGCGTTCTTTATCCGCAGGAAAAACTGTTTTTT; CDR3 protein: CSVLYPQEKLFF
J gene: TRBJ2-4; clone size: .; D gene: TRBD2; V gene: TRBV2; CDR3 DNA: TGTGCCAAACAGCGAATGGGGACTAGCGGGAACAAAAACATTCAGTACTTC; CDR3 protein: CAKQRMGTSGNKNIQYF
J gene: TRBJ2-3; clone size: .; D gene: TRBD2; V gene: TRBV29-1; CDR3 DNA: TGCAGCGTAGATGGACTAGCGGGTGATTCAGATACGCAGTATTTT; CDR3 protein: CSVDGLAGDSDTQYF
J gene: TRBJ1-4; clone size: .; D gene: TRBD1; V gene: TRBV12-3/TRBV12-4; CDR3 DNA: TGTGCCAGCAGCGGGACAGCCCCTGGAGATGAAAAACTGTTTTTT; CDR3 protein: CASSGTAPGDEKLFF
J gene: TRBJ2-7; clone size: .; D gene: TRBD2; V gene: TRBV20-1; CDR3 DNA: TGCAGTGCTAGAGATGGGGCGGGACTAGCGCCCTACGAGCAGTACTTC; CDR3 protein: CSARDGAGLAPYEQYF
J gene: TRBJ2-7; clone size: few; D gene: .; V gene: TRBV28; CDR3 DNA: TGTGCCAGCAGCCAGGGGACCAACGAGCAGTACTTC; CDR3 protein: CASSQGTNEQYF
J gene: TRBJ2-3; clone size: few; D gene: .; V gene: TRBV28; CDR3 DNA: TGTGCCAGCAGCACACGCCGACGGGGCACAGATACGCAGTATTTT; CDR3 protein: CASSTRRRGTDTQYF
J gene: TRBJ1-2; clone size: many; D gene: TRBD1; V gene: TRBV20-1; CDR3 DNA: TGCAGTGCTAGTATGGAGGGGGCGATCGGCTACACCTTC; CDR3 protein: CSASMEGAIGYTF
J gene: TRBJ2-5; clone size: few; D gene: .; V gene: TRBV20-1; CDR3 DNA: TGCAGTGCTAGATCCCCGGCGAGCCCTTTCCAAGAGACCCAGTACTTC; CDR3 protein: CSARSPASPFQETQYF
J gene: TRBJ1-1; clone size: .; D gene: .; V gene: TRBV3-1; CDR3 DNA: TGTGCCAGCAGCCAAGTCGTAAAGGGGTGGCGCGAAGCTTTCTTT; CDR3 protein: CASSQVVKGWREAFF
J gene: TRBJ1-1; clone size: few; D gene: TRBD1; V gene: TRBV5-1; CDR3 DNA: TGCGCCAGCAGCGCCCTGACAGGGGGCCAATGGATCGCTGAAGCTTTCTTT; CDR3 protein: CASSALTGGQWIAEAFF
J gene: TRBJ2-7; clone size: few; D gene: .; V gene: TRBV29-1; CDR3 DNA: TGCAGCGTTGAAAGGGCAGACTACGAGCAGTACTTC; CDR3 protein: CSVERADYEQYF
J gene: TRBJ2-2; clone size: .; D gene: TRBD1; V gene: TRBV19; CDR3 DNA: TGTGCCAGTAGTCTCCAGACAGGGAGTTCCGGGGAGCTGTTTTTT; CDR3 protein: CASSLQTGSSGELFF
J gene: TRBJ2-7; clone size: .; D gene: .; V gene: TRBV6-2/TRBV6-3; CDR3 DNA: TGTGCCAGCAGTTACGAATACTACGAGCAGTACTTC; CDR3 protein: CASSYEYYEQYF
J gene: TRBJ1-2; clone size: few; D gene: .; V gene: TRBV28; CDR3 DNA: TGTGCCAGCAGCCGGCCGGGCGGGGGCGCGTGGGGCTACACCTTC; CDR3 protein: CASSRPGGGAWGYTF
J gene: TRBJ2-7; clone size: .; D gene: TRBD2; V gene: TRBV9; CDR3 DNA: TGTGCCAGCAGCGTAGGGCGGGAGCTCTCTTACGAGCAGTACTTC; CDR3 protein: CASSVGRELSYEQYF
J gene: TRBJ2-1; clone size: few; D gene: .; V gene: TRBV6-1; CDR3 DNA: TGTGCCAGCAGAGAGGACAGTTACAATGAGCAGTTCTTC; CDR3 protein: CASREDSYNEQFF
J gene: TRBJ1-2; clone size: .; D gene: .; V gene: TRBV30; CDR3 DNA: TGTGCCTGGAGTGGCCAGGGAGGGGCCTCCCACACCTTC; CDR3 protein: CAWSGQGGASHTF
J gene: TRBJ1-2; clone size: .; D gene: TRBD1; V gene: TRBV7-6; CDR3 DNA: TGTGCCAGCGGCTCACCGGGACAGGGAGGAGTAGGCTACACCTTC; CDR3 protein: CASGSPGQGGVGYTF
J gene: TRBJ1-6; clone size: .; D gene: .; V gene: TRBV27; CDR3 DNA: TGTACCAGCAGTTGGACAGCCAATTCACCCCTCCACTTT; CDR3 protein: CTSSWTANSPLHF
J gene: TRBJ1-4; clone size: .; D gene: .; V gene: TRBV15; CDR3 DNA: TGTGCCACCAGCCCTCCGGAGGCACGGGGGCATGATGAAAAACTGTTTTTT; CDR3 protein: CATSPPEARGHDEKLFF
J gene: TRBJ1-4; clone size: .; D gene: .; V gene: TRBV18; CDR3 DNA: TGTGCCAGCTCACCACCGGTGCCTACTGAAAAACTGTTTTTT; CDR3 protein: CASSPPVPTEKLFF
J gene: TRBJ1-5; clone size: few; D gene: .; V gene: TRBV9; CDR3 DNA: TGTGCCAGCAGCGACGATCCCTCCAGGGGAAGCAATCAGCCCCAGCATTTT; CDR3 protein: CASSDDPSRGSNQPQHF
J gene: TRBJ1-5; clone size: few; D gene: .; V gene: TRBV5-1; CDR3 DNA: TGCGCCAGCAGCTTGGAGGACCCTGGGGATCAGCCCCAGCATTTT; CDR3 protein: CASSLEDPGDQPQHF
J gene: TRBJ2-2; clone size: few; D gene: TRBD2; V gene: TRBV14; CDR3 DNA: TGTGCCAGCAGCCCCAGACTAGCGGGAGCTCGGACCGGGGAGCTGTTTTTT; CDR3 protein: CASSPRLAGARTGELFF
J gene: TRBJ2-5; clone size: few; D gene: .; V gene: TRBV29-1; CDR3 DNA: TGCAGCGTTGAAGAGAGCGGACAGTCCCAAGAGACCCAGTACTTC; CDR3 protein: CSVEESGQSQETQYF
J gene: TRBJ2-7; clone size: many; D gene: .; V gene: TRBV20-1; CDR3 DNA: TGCAGTGCTGGAGGGAGCTCCTACGAGCAGTACTTC; CDR3 protein: CSAGGSSYEQYF
J gene: TRBJ2-5; clone size: .; D gene: .; V gene: TRBV6-2/TRBV6-3; CDR3 DNA: TGTGCCAGCAGTTACTCGAGTGTAGCGCAAGAGACCCAGTACTTC; CDR3 protein: CASSYSSVAQETQYF
J gene: TRBJ2-2; clone size: .; D gene: .; V gene: TRBV7-2; CDR3 DNA: TGTGCCAGCAGCCCTGGTAATAACGCGAACACCGGGGAGCTGTTTTTT; CDR3 protein: CASSPGNNANTGELFF
J gene: TRBJ1-2; clone size: .; D gene: .; V gene: TRBV30; CDR3 DNA: TGTGCCTGGGAACAGGGCGCCCAAGGCTACACCTTC; CDR3 protein: CAWEQGAQGYTF
J gene: TRBJ1-4; clone size: few; D gene: .; V gene: TRBV15; CDR3 DNA: TGTGCCACCGCCGACAGGTCTAATGAAAAACTGTTTTTT; CDR3 protein: CATADRSNEKLFF
J gene: TRBJ2-5; clone size: .; D gene: .; V gene: TRBV28; CDR3 DNA: TGTGCCACCAGTTTTACCCAAGAGACCCAGTACTTC; CDR3 protein: CATSFTQETQYF
J gene: TRBJ2-1; clone size: few; D gene: TRBD1; V gene: TRBV20-1; CDR3 DNA: TGCAGTGCCCAACCCCGGGCGGCCCGGGACAGGGCTGATGAGCAGTTCTTC; CDR3 protein: CSAQPRAARDRADEQFF
J gene: TRBJ1-2; clone size: .; D gene: TRBD1; V gene: TRBV29-1; CDR3 DNA: TGCAGCGTTGGGACAGGGATCAATGGCTACACCTTC; CDR3 protein: CSVGTGINGYTF
J gene: TRBJ2-7; clone size: .; D gene: TRBD1; V gene: TRBV27; CDR3 DNA: TGTGCCAGCAGTTCCCAGGGGGCTGTTTCGTCCGAGCAGTACTTC; CDR3 protein: CASSSQGAVSSEQYF
J gene: TRBJ2-5; clone size: .; D gene: .; V gene: TRBV4-1; CDR3 DNA: TGCGCCAGCAGCCAAGATGGAACCGGGAAAGAGACCCAGTACTTC; CDR3 protein: CASSQDGTGKETQYF
J gene: TRBJ1-6; clone size: few; D gene: .; V gene: TRBV11-2; CDR3 DNA: TGTGCCAGCCGCCCCAGGTCGGGGGATATGTGGGGGAGTTATAATTCACCCCTCCACTTT; CDR3 protein: CASRPRSGDMWGSYNSPLHF
J gene: TRBJ2-5; clone size: .; D gene: TRBD2; V gene: TRBV7-2; CDR3 DNA: TGTGCCAGCAGCTTAGGACGGGGGGGTGGCAAGACCCAGTACTTC; CDR3 protein: CASSLGRGGGKTQYF
J gene: TRBJ2-7; clone size: .; D gene: .; V gene: TRBV29-1; CDR3 DNA: TGCAGCGTTGGGGGCTTCAGTCTGCACGAGCAGTACTTC; CDR3 protein: CSVGGFSLHEQYF
J gene: TRBJ1-2; clone size: few; D gene: .; V gene: TRBV29-1; CDR3 DNA: TGCAGCGTTGAAGCTGGGGGCGACGGCTACACCTTC; CDR3 protein: CSVEAGGDGYTF